This T cell receptor (beta chain) came from a study of CD8+CD57+ T cells in acquired aplastic anemia. Whole-study context: The study obtained an average of approximately 2.9 ug of DNA from sorted CD4+ and CD8+ cells.

Researchers used genomic DNA as the template to profile TCR beta VDJ and CDR3. TCRdb redid the calling of the reads with MiXCR, one entry per CDR3 protein. This table has a few hundred thousand distinct CDR3 sequences, around 60% appearing once. Broader study findings: CD8+ Simpson's diversity did not differ significantly between patients and controls.

There are many counts of this clonotype. Its antigen remains unknown. V lost 6 bases and J lost 2; bases outside the gene matches: 5. The CDR3 covers 14 residues. Germline V gene data show CDR1 as MNHEY and CDR2 as SVGAGI. The TCR sequence derives from a human donor with severe aplastic anemia or a healthy control (not recorded which). The chain combines TRBV6-5 with TRBJ2-3, with 7 bases aligning to TRBD2. Source material: sorted CD4+, CD8+, or CD8+CD57+ T cells (not recorded which) from PBMCs. This chain's CDR3 is CASSRGVLTDTQYF. The CDR3 bases are TGTGCCAGCAGCCGGGGGGTTCTCACAGATACGCAGTATTTT.